This TCR beta chain appears in the sequencing data of a study of control samples from healthy donors and cancer patients. Germline CDR1 reads LGHDT; CDR2 reads YNNKEL (reference sequence). V shed 4 bases, J shed 8 bases, and the junction held 7 bases outside the gene matches. The length of the CDR3 is 14 residues. Profiled with immunoSEQ multiplex PCR; TCRdb holds only in-frame clones, not every one. The sample has over 60,000 clones, approximately 85% seen once; the top ten hold roughly 6%. This TCR came from a man aged 40-49 years in good health. Sequencing used blood. The V gene is TRBV3-1 (or the pseudogene TRBV3-2), the J gene TRBJ2-2, with TRBD1 matching over 7 bases. The CDR3 here is CASSRQGDAGELFF. In DNA form, the CDR3 reads TGTGCCAGCAGCCGGCAGGGGGATGCGGGGGAGCTGTTTTTT.